This T cell receptor beta chain was identified during a study of T cells in Graves' hyperthyroidism and ophthalmopathy. V lost 10 bases and J lost 6; bases outside the gene matches: 4. Germline-derived CDR1 and CDR2 are LNHDA and SQIVND (reference sequence). There are 12 residues in the CDR3. As to this clonotype: Its target is unknown.

Study results and caveats: A 13 V-J signature model discriminated ophthalmopathy versus stable hyperthyroidism. Also found in blood were most expanded thyroid clonotypes above 0.001.

Disease duration was under 3 months in the ophthalmopathy patients, who also had a Clinical Activity Score of at least 3 and a NOSPECS grade of at least 4. For the diagnoses, clinical symptoms, serum thyroxine and TRAb, thyroid ultrasound and orbital computed tomography were used. TCR beta CDR3 region amplification was performed from RNA transcripts. The study used the HTBI primer set for a first-round RT-PCR of the TCR CDR3. MiXCR, run by TCRdb on the multiplex PCR reads, gives a single entry per CDR3 protein. The sample lists approximately 410,000 distinct CDR3 sequences; roughly 14% were seen once.

Sequencing was performed on blood. The sequence was collected from a man aged 18-30 years with Graves' ophthalmopathy. The J gene is TRBJ2-1, the V gene TRBV19, with 9 positions matching TRBD1. The CDR3 protein is CATQGAVNEQFF. The CDR3 DNA is TGTGCCACACAGGGGGCTGTCAATGAGCAGTTCTTC. Filled out from reference TRBV19 and TRBJ2-1, the complete variable domain reads DGGITQSPKYLFRKEGQNVTLSCEQNLNHDAMYWYRQDPGQGLRLIYYSQIVNDFQKGDIAEGYSVSREKKESFPLTVTSAQKNPTAFYLCATQGAVNEQFFGPGTRLTVL.